This TCR beta chain was found in a study of beta chain features in type 1 diabetes. Study-wide points: A cDNA-based sequencing approach could over-represent cells with high TCR expression. A potential PCR bias toward shorter templates would be equal in patient and control samples. Shorter TCRB CDR3s, moderately but significantly so, marked every one of the four CD4+ subsets in Type 1 diabetes patients.

Since all of the isolated RNA was reverse transcribed, expressed TCRB transcripts were what got sequenced. The method was immunoSEQ multiplex PCR; TCRdb's version includes in-frame clones alone and lacks a portion of them. The profile covers a few hundred thousand clones, with 10% to 15% appearing a single time and approximately 0.011% taken by the ten largest. Comments on this clone: Its antigen remains unknown.

A CD45RO/CCR7/CD25/CD127/CD95/CD27 panel sorted naive, central memory, regulatory and stem cell-like memory CD4+ cells. The trim removed 1 base at V and 0 bases at J, leaving 6 bases unmatched. The V gene's germline CDR1 is MNHEY and CDR2 SVGAGI. This CDR3 has 16 residues. This chain connects TRBV6-5 to TRBJ2-7, with 7 bases lining up with TRBD2. Sequenced sample: naive CD4+ T cells from blood. The sequence derives from a woman under 30 with type 1 diabetes. CDR3 in DNA: TGTGCCAGCAGTTACTACGGGGGGTGGAGCTCCTACGAGCAGTACTTC. Amino acids: CASSYYGGWSSYEQYF.